This TCR beta chain came from a study of blood T cells in healthy people across ages (dated by TCRdb to the mid-2010s). For the study in its entirety: Template switching captured roughly one uniquely barcoded TCR beta cDNA molecule per two T cells in model experiments. Using deep sequencing normalized with unique cDNA molecular identifiers, the study measured how TCR beta repertoire diversity changes with age. Four age groups were formed from the donors: young (average about 17 years), middle-aged (approximately 39), aged (roughly 56) and long-lived (82). Two additional independent replicas of 1 million unique cDNA reads from the same blood draw were analyzed for two donors (one aged 18 to 30 and one aged 80 or older).

Libraries were constructed by 5' RACE. Data came from an Illumina HiSeq 2500. A second PCR of roughly 7 to 12 cycles was run with a J-beta primer mix and a sample-barcoded 5' primer. A unique molecular identifier was introduced onto each TCR beta cDNA molecule by a template-switch 5' adaptor carrying 12 random nucleotides. Each sample yielded at least 3 million CDR3-containing paired-end reads. The Mint cDNA synthesis kit, primed by a TRBC-specific oligonucleotide, was used to synthesize first-strand cDNA from all RNA. Following uracil-DNA glycosylase treatment, all cDNA underwent a first 18-cycle PCR with the universal primers M1SS and BC2_uni_R. As for the original processing: Normalization of each sample was performed by random selection of 1 million high-quality reads, each carrying a distinct molecular identifier. Instead of being binned into consensus sequences, reads with shared molecular identifiers were discarded. MiTCR, set to a Q25 quality threshold and the strictest error-elimination algorithm, was used for CDR3 identification, clonotype clustering and error correction. A nonparametric unseen species model with Euler transformation was used to estimate lower-bound total TCR beta diversity. The public reads were run again by TCRdb, first through fastp at Q25 and then through MiXCR, and only productive beta chains were kept. One record per CDR3 amino acid sequence lists the most common genes and DNA. TCRdb, not the original authors, processed these V and J calls. Recorded for this sample are roughly 500,000 distinct CDR3 sequences; 24% of them occurred a single time. Clones ranked in the top ten supply around 10% of the sample.

The 40 or so donors, aged 6 to 90 years, were systemically healthy Caucasian individuals from Russia. Around 10 milliliters of peripheral blood were collected from each donor into EDTA-treated Vacutainer tubes. Ficoll-Paque density-gradient centrifugation was used to isolate PBMCs, with at least 6.5 million per sample. Total RNA was extracted from PBMCs with Trizol reagent, with at least 6 micrograms obtained per sample. For every donor, an aliquot of PBMCs went through flow cytometry to measure the percentages of naive CD45RAhigh/CD27high T cells. Paper-wide results and their limitations: Bulk unsorted PBMC profiling prevented conclusive comparison of naive and antigen-experienced compartments. The percentage of naive T cells measured by flow cytometry correlated strongly with observed TCR beta diversity. Estimates of total diversity from one million sequenced T cells were regarded as lower bounds and underestimates. Compared with the aged group, more naive CD4+ T cells, fewer expanded clones and increased TCR diversity were shown by the long-lived group, suggesting age selection. Because donor CMV infection status was unknown, age-related changes in expanded clonotypes were potentially confounded. As age increased, observed TCR beta diversity per million T cells dropped in a roughly linear way, and a significant reduction was already evident by age roughly 40.

Only a few counts were recorded for this clonotype. The antigen this receptor binds is unknown. No much larger clone is present one base from it, and per-base qualities are unavailable. CDR1 DFQATT and CDR2 SNEGSKA were looked up in the germline V gene (reference sequence). Trimming removed 7 bases from V and 2 bases from J, leaving 12 bases between the germline ends. From the cysteine up to the phenylalanine, the CDR3 has a length of 13 residues. Kept here is only the CDR3 DNA, which spans 39 bases and is read in frame from base 1. Separately, the same data were catalogued under a study of T cells of mothers and their children. The second study reports: Donors were nine systemically healthy Caucasian individuals: three mothers and their six children. cDNA synthesis used all of the extracted RNA, with approximately 1.4 ug of RNA in each 15 ul reaction. Sample barcodes and 2-4 random nucleotides were added via the M1S primer in the second PCR. Each mother yielded over 9 million TCR beta CDR3 reads and each child a few million reads. In both related and unrelated pairs, thymic selection shapes the output of TCR recombination in a similar way, with inherited differences having only a minor effect. Normalized repertoire overlap was always found to be slightly, but never significantly, higher in related mother-child pairs than in unrelated mother-child pairs. No persistent microchimeric T cell clones were found, with a detection sensitivity of 75 to 100 clones per million clonotypes. In the study, deep NGS was used to compare the TCR beta repertoires of mothers and children, and features distinguishing related mother-child pairs from unrelated individuals were sought. Mothers averaged about 37 +/- 4 years of age and children averaged roughly 10 +/- 4 years. After adapter ligation was performed with NEBNext reagents, the libraries were sequenced on an Illumina HiSeq 2000 with 100+100 nt paired-end reads. To prevent cross-contamination, the mother and child libraries were prepared one month apart and sequenced in separate runs. For each donor, between about 450,000 and 2,300,000 distinct TCR beta clonotypes were identified. Naive TCR beta clonotypes were estimated from low-frequency clonotypes matched to each donor's FACS-determined naive share, without sorting.

The receptor was derived from a boy aged 5-17 years in good health. The sequenced sample was blood. The chain joins TRBV20-1 to TRBJ2-1, with no D gene named confidently. The CDR3 region reads CSGDLVTYNEQFF. The DNA sequence is as follows: TGCAGTGGAGACCTAGTCACCTACAATGAGCAGTTCTTC.